The clone carrying this TCR beta chain was detected many times. Germline V gene sequence: CDR1 DFQATT, CDR2 SNEGSKA (reference sequence). The ends were cut back, 1 base at V and 0 bases at J, with 11 bases in the middle. The length of the CDR3 is 15 residues. The data stem from a study of identical twins. TCRdb reprocessed the 5' RACE reads with MiXCR, giving one entry per CDR3 protein. Of roughly 570,000 distinct CDR3 sequences listed, nearly 10% are singletons. Another study also made use of these data, one on yellow fever vaccine responses in identical twins.

The source is a woman younger than 30 in good health. The source material was PBMCs. The genes are TRBV20-1 and TRBJ2-3, with TRBD2 as a possible D gene (5 bases). The CDR3 reads CSARGSRGSTDTQYF. CDR3 nucleotides: TGCAGTGCTAGAGGTAGCCGGGGAAGCACAGATACGCAGTATTTT.